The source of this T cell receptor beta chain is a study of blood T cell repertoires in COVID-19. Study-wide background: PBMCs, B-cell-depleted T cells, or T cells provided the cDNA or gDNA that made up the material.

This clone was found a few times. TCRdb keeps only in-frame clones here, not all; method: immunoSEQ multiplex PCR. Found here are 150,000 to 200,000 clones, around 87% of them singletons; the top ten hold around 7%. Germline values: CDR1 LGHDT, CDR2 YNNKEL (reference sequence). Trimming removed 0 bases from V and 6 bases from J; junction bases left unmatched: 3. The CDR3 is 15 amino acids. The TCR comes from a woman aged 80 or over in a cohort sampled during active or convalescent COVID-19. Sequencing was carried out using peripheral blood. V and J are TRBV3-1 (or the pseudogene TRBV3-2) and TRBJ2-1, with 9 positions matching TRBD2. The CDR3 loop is CASSQDPGLANEQFF. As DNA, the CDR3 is TGTGCCAGCAGCCAAGATCCGGGACTAGCCAATGAGCAGTTCTTC.